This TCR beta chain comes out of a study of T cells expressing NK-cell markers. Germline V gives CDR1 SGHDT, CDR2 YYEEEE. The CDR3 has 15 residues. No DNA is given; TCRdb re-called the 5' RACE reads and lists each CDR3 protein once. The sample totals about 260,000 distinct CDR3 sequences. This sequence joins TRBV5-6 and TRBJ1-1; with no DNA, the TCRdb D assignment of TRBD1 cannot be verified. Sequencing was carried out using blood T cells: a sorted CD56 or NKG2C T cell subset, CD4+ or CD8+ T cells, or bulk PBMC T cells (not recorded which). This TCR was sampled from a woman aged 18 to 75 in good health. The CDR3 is CASSPSPTGNTEAFF.